The T cell receptor (beta chain) under discussion was sequenced for a study of Tregs in tolerant kidney transplant recipients. V was clipped by 8 bases and J by 4 bases; unmatched bases: 3. The germline V gene has CDR1 MNHNY and CDR2 SVGAGI (reference sequence). This CDR3 region has 12 residues. Produced via immunoSEQ multiplex PCR; TCRdb's table is partial and in-frame only. The data show some 110,000 clones, about 91% seen once. The specimen sequenced was CD4+ T cells from blood. V usage is TRBV6-6 and J usage is TRBJ2-5; TRBD1 aligns across 8 bases. This receptor was obtained from a human donor in good health. The CDR3 nucleotides read TGTGCCAGCGGGACAGGTCGAGAGACCCAGTACTTC. Residues: CASGTGRETQYF.